The sample holds one count of the clone carrying this TCR beta chain. This entry belongs to a study of T cell responses to AZD1222 COVID-19 vaccine. This CDR3 has 14 residues. Germline-derived CDR1 and CDR2 are SNHLY and FYNNEI. Losses at the gene ends were 8 bases for V and 3 bases for J; bases not matched to a gene: 7. Profiling relied on immunoSEQ multiplex PCR, and the TCRdb table lists in-frame clones only, not all of them. The data show about 140,000 clones, over 85% seen once. This chain uses TRBV2 with TRBJ1-5, with 7 nucleotides matching TRBD1. The specimen was peripheral blood, collected on day 0 of AZD1222 vaccination. This TCR came from an adult in good health. CDR3 DNA: TGTGCCAGCCTCGGGGACAGTGACAATCAGCCCCAGCATTTT. Amino acid sequence: CASLGDSDNQPQHF. The whole variable domain, remainder taken from reference TRBV2 and TRBJ1-5, is EPEVTQTPSHQVTQMGQEVILRCVPISNHLYFYWYRQILGQKVEFLVSFYNNEISEKSEIFDDQFSVERPDGSNFTLKIRSTKLEDSAMYFCASLGDSDNQPQHFGDGTRLSIL.